The clone carrying this T cell receptor beta chain has just one count. Methods used by the authors: It was from reference gene primer amplification that nucleated cell counts were estimated. Clones were sequenced by immunoSEQ multiplex PCR, and TCRdb holds only the in-frame ones, with some missing. That table furnishes V, J and clone size, whereas the DNA furnished D and trimming. This table has over 65,000 clones, roughly 86% appearing once. The data stem from a study of blood T cell repertoires in COVID-19. Study-level information: From T cells, B-cell-depleted T cells, or PBMCs came the material, which was cDNA or gDNA.

The CDR3 sequence is 13 residues long. V shed 2 bases and J 8 bases; nucleotides not matched to a gene: 2. The V gene's germline CDR1 is KGHSH and CDR2 LQKENI. Sequencing used peripheral blood. The clonotype was recovered from a human donor in a cohort sampled during active COVID-19. This sequence joins TRBV18 and TRBJ1-4; TRBD1 aligns across 7 bases. The CDR3 DNA sequence: TGTGCCAGCTCACCAAAGACAGGGGAAAAACTGTTTTTT. It encodes CASSPKTGEKLFF.